This TCR beta chain derives from a study of OX40 agonist ivuxolimab in advanced cancers. Study-wide background: Ivuxolimab, an antibody that agonizes OX40 (CD134), was administered to the patients. Enrolled patients in dose escalation had cancers that were hepatocellular carcinoma, melanoma, renal cell or head and neck cancer.

Libraries were prepared by immunoSEQ multiplex PCR; TCRdb keeps only in-frame clonotypes and omits some of them. Altogether roughly 80,000 clones are present, around 84% being singletons, with the ten largest covering roughly 1.7%. As concerns this clone: The antigen is undetermined.

This CDR3 is built from 14 residues. The germline V gene encodes CDR1 SGDLS and CDR2 YYNGEE. Trimming took 0 bases from V and 5 from J, leaving 11 bases between them. Study-wide points: The specificity for antigen of the expanded peripheral T cells was not determined.

At baseline, cycle 4 day 1, and cycle 7 day 1, blood was sampled. Specimen: CD4+ or CD8+ T cells sorted from blood, collected in a trial of the OX40 agonist ivuxolimab. The sequence derives from an adult with an advanced solid tumor such as melanoma, head and neck, liver or kidney cancer. The chain uses TRBV9 and TRBJ1-1, with D uncertain. The CDR3 bases are TGTGCCAGCAGCGTAGTACGGGCTGGGACTGAAGCTTTCTTT. Translating it yields CASSVVRAGTEAFF.